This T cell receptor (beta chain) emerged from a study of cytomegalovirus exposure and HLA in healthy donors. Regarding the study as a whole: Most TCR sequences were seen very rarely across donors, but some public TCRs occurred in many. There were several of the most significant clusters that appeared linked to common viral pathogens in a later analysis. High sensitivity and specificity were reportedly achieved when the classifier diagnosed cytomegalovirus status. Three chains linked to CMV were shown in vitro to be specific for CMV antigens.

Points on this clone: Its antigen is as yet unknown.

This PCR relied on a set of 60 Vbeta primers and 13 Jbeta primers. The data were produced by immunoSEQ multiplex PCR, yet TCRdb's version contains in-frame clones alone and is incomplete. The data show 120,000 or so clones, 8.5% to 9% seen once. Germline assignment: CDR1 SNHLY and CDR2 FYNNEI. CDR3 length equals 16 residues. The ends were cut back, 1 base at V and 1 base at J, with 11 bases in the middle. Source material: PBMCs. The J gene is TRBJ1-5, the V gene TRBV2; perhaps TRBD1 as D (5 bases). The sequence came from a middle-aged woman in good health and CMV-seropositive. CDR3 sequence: CASSEGGGASNQPQHF. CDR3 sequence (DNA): TGTGCCAGCAGTGAAGGGGGAGGGGCAAGCAATCAGCCCCAGCATTTT.